The 32 T cell receptor beta chains below were found in one sample sequenced in a study of Ad26.COV2.S vaccination and SARS-CoV-2 variants (dated by TCRdb to 2020 to 2022). The treatment or condition label of this sample denotes: roughly 20 received Ad26.COV2.S at low or high dose, single or two shots; about 5 received placebo; per-sample allocation not given. For vaccine and placebo recipients, repertoires were sequenced using samples collected on day 63 after the first injection. The library relied on the immunoSEQ multiplex PCR assay. The table comes from immuneACCESS by way of TCRdb, which keeps in-frame sequences with V and J called. Part of the clones is missing from these tables; in studies checked, under half for an unresolved V gene and the rest for unknown reasons. A total of roughly 300,000 clones appear in this sample, about 89% of them only once. The ten largest clones capture approximately 4.5% of the sample.

Source: peripheral blood, taken in a trial of Ad26.COV2.S vaccine versus placebo. Every receptor here comes from a person aged 18 to 65 who received the Ad26.COV2.S COVID-19 vaccine or a placebo.

This clone came up once. CDR3 protein: CASSYRLAGAGELFF. In nucleotides, the CDR3 is TGTGCCAGCAGTTACCGACTAGCGGGGGCCGGGGAGCTGTTTTTT. This sequence joins TRBV6-5 and TRBJ2-2; 12 bases agree with TRBD2. Germline V gene sequence: CDR1 MNHEY, CDR2 SVGAGI. V lost 2 bases to trimming and J lost 6 bases; unmatched junction nucleotides: 1. This CDR3 has 15 amino acids.

The chain joins TRBV5-1 to TRBJ2-1, with D perhaps matching TRBD2 (6 bases). The CDR3 runs 17 residues. Looked up from germline, CDR1 is SGHRS and CDR2 is YFSETQ. V lost 2 bases, J lost 0 bases, and 15 bases lay in between. In nucleotides, the CDR3 is TGCGCCAGCAGCTTCGGCGGGGACCCGAGCTCCTACAATGAGCAGTTCTTC. Translated, it gives CASSFGGDPSSYNEQFF. Combining the CDR3 with reference TRBV5-1 and TRBJ2-1 gives the whole variable domain KAGVTQTPRYLIKTRGQQVTLSCSPISGHRSVSWYQQTPGQGLQFLFEYFSETQRNKGNFPGRFSGRQFSNSRSEMNVSTLELGDSALYLCASSFGGDPSSYNEQFFGPGTRLTVL.

The chain has TRBV18 and TRBJ2-7, with 10 bases lining up with TRBD1. This CDR3 contains 16 residues. Germline CDR1 and CDR2: KGHSH and LQKENI. V was clipped by 6 bases and J by 4 bases; unmatched bases: 12. CDR3 in DNA: TGTGCCAGCTCTCCCACCGGGACAGGGGTATCTTACGAGCAGTACTTC. Protein: CASSPTGTGVSYEQYF.

The chain links TRBV6-4 to TRBJ2-2; D perhaps matches TRBD2 (5 bases). The CDR3 spans 14 residues. CDR1 is MRHNA, CDR2 SNTAGT, per germline. The V and J ends lost 6 bases and 6 bases respectively, with 14 bases between them. CDR3 in DNA: TGTGCCAGCAGCCGGACTTCCGGGGCCGGGGAGCTGTTTTTT. Residues: CASSRTSGAGELFF.

This chain joins TRBV7-2 and TRBJ2-5, with TRBD2 matching over 10 bases. Germline trimming cut 5 bases from V and 4 bases from J; bases unmatched to any gene: 10. CDR3 length equals 16 residues. Germline V gene sequence: CDR1 SGHTA, CDR2 FQGNSA. CDR3 region: CASSAAGGPRTETQYF. The CDR3 nucleotides are TGTGCCAGCAGCGCAGCGGGGGGGCCACGGACAGAGACCCAGTACTTC.

This clone was seen a handful of times. The gene calls are TRBV20-1 and TRBJ1-6; tentative D call: TRBD1 (5 bases). V lost 3 bases to trimming and J lost 7 bases, with 10 bases between them. Germline V lookup: CDR1 DFQATT, CDR2 SNEGSKA (reference sequence). The CDR3 contains 13 residues. CDR3 nucleotides: TGCAGTGCTAGTCCAGGGAAGAATTCACCCCTCCACTTT. Translating gives CSASPGKNSPLHF.

This rearrangement joins TRBV10-3 to TRBJ2-7; D remains unclear. In germline, CDR1 is ENHRY, CDR2 SYGVKD. This CDR3 region has 14 residues. Trimming cost V 7 bases and J 0 bases, with 13 bases left between them. Written as DNA, the CDR3 is TGTGCCATCAAACGGACGGTAAACTCCTACGAGCAGTACTTC. It codes for CAIKRTVNSYEQYF.

The chain couples TRBV7-2 to TRBJ1-5; a possible D gene is TRBD1 (5 bases). CDR3 length equals 17 residues. CDR1 is SGHTA and CDR2 is FQGNSA in the germline V gene. V lost 1 base and J 2 bases, leaving 15 bases between the germline ends. As DNA, the CDR3 is TGTGCCAGCAGCTTAGTGGGACTGACGGATGGCAATCAGCCCCAGCATTTT. Translation: CASSLVGLTDGNQPQHF.

The rearrangement uses TRBV5-6 and TRBJ1-2; tentative D call: TRBD1 (5 bases). The germline V and J ends were trimmed by 4 bases and 8 bases, with 9 bases remaining between them. The CDR3 is 11 amino acids. CDR1 is SGHDT and CDR2 is YYEEEE in the germline V gene. The CDR3 DNA is TGTGCCAGCAGCGGGACTTTCGGCTACACCTTC. Amino acids: CASSGTFGYTF.

This clone has ten or more counts. The chain uses TRBV7-2 and TRBJ1-4; the D is unclear. Germline assignment: CDR1 SGHTA and CDR2 FQGNSA. Trimming shortened V by 1 base and J by 3 bases, and 12 bases separated the two germline ends. The CDR3 sequence is 16 residues long. In nucleotides, the CDR3 is TGTGCCAGCAGCTTAGGAACAGCTCTTTCTAATGAAAAACTGTTTTTT. Its translation is CASSLGTALSNEKLFF.

The rearrangement joins TRBV3-1 (or the pseudogene TRBV3-2) to TRBJ2-7, with D possibly being TRBD1 (5 bases). V shed 1 base and J shed 5 bases, with 12 bases lying between them. CDR3 length: 14 amino acids. Germline CDR1 and CDR2: LGHDT and YNNKEL (reference sequence). The CDR3 loop is CASSQVQGRHEQYF. The CDR3 bases are TGTGCCAGCAGCCAAGTGCAGGGAAGGCACGAGCAGTACTTC.

The chain combines TRBV5-6 with TRBJ2-1; TRBD2 aligns across 7 bases. The germline gives CDR1 SGHDT, CDR2 YYEEEE. Trimming removed 4 bases from V and 2 bases from J; junction bases left unmatched: 0. The CDR3 contains 13 residues. CDR3 residues: CASSGRAYNEQFF. The CDR3 DNA follows: TGTGCCAGCAGCGGGAGGGCCTACAATGAGCAGTTCTTC.

This chain connects TRBV5-6 to TRBJ1-2, with 7 bases fitting TRBD1. The CDR3 contains 16 residues. Germline loops: CDR1 SGHDT, CDR2 YYEEEE. The ends lost 4 bases at V and 1 base at J; junction bases unmatched: 10. This chain's CDR3 is CASSIREGAGNYGYTF. Here the CDR3 DNA reads TGTGCCAGCAGCATTCGAGAGGGGGCCGGTAACTATGGCTACACCTTC.

The rearrangement links TRBV3-1 (or the pseudogene TRBV3-2) to TRBJ1-1; D is unclear. The germline V and J ends were trimmed by 1 base and 2 bases, with 11 bases remaining between them. The CDR3 sequence is 15 residues long. Germline V gives CDR1 LGHDT, CDR2 YNNKEL (reference sequence). CDR3 amino acids: CASSQGPNGNTEAFF. The DNA for the CDR3 is TGTGCCAGCAGCCAAGGACCGAACGGAAACACTGAAGCTTTCTTT.

V gene TRBV7-2 combines with J gene TRBJ2-4; D remains unclear. V was cut by 1 base and J by 0 bases, with 13 bases left in between. CDR1 and CDR2 from the germline V gene are SGHTA and FQGNSA. CDR3 length equals 17 residues. As DNA, the CDR3 is TGTGCCAGCAGCTTAGGCCCCGGACCGCTAGCCAAAAACATTCAGTACTTC. This sequence encodes CASSLGPGPLAKNIQYF. Using reference TRBV7-2 and TRBJ2-4 for the parts outside the CDR3, the full variable domain is GAGVSQSPSNKVTEKGKDVELRCDPISGHTALYWYRQSLGQGLEFLIYFQGNSAPDKSGLPSDRFSAERTGGSVSTLTIQRTQQEDSAVYLCASSLGPGPLAKNIQYFGAGTRLSVL.

V usage is TRBV5-1 and J usage is TRBJ1-1, with unresolved D. The germline V gene has CDR1 SGHRS and CDR2 YFSETQ. V lost 0 bases and J lost 4, with 13 bases in between. The CDR3 contains 15 residues. The CDR3 nucleotides read TGCGCCAGCAGCTTGGAGTATTCAGGTCGCACTGAAGCTTTCTTT. Encoded protein: CASSLEYSGRTEAFF.

The chain recombines TRBV5-1 with TRBJ1-1; D is unclear. V lost 4 bases and J lost 0, with 10 bases in between. Germline values: CDR1 SGHRS, CDR2 YFSETQ. CDR3 size: 14 residues. The CDR3: CASSTGTLNTEAFF. For the CDR3, the DNA is TGCGCCAGCAGCACCGGAACCTTGAACACTGAAGCTTTCTTT.

The genes are TRBV4-1 and TRBJ1-2, with TRBD1 matching over 8 bases. The CDR3 is made up of 13 amino acids. Germline values: CDR1 MGHRA, CDR2 YSYEKL. Germline trimming cut 4 bases from V and 3 bases from J; bases unmatched to any gene: 1. The CDR3 region has the DNA TGCGCCAGCAGCCCGACAGGGGACTATGGCTACACCTTC. Translated, it gives CASSPTGDYGYTF.

The V call is TRBV19, the J call TRBJ2-1, with TRBD2 matching over 13 bases. Trimming cost V 5 bases and J 6 bases; bases outside gene matches: 10. The germline CDR1 and CDR2 sequences are LNHDA and SQIVND (reference sequence). The CDR3 sequence is 17 residues long. The CDR3 region is CASSPRTSGREGNEQFF. DNA for the CDR3: TGTGCCAGTAGTCCAAGGACTAGCGGGAGAGAAGGCAATGAGCAGTTCTTC.

The chain is built from TRBV9 and TRBJ2-3; D perhaps matches TRBD2 (5 bases). Trimming took 4 bases from V and 0 from J, leaving 15 bases between them. The CDR3 extends over 16 amino acids. The germline V gene has CDR1 SGDLS and CDR2 YYNGEE. CDR3 protein: CASSPGQTTSTDTQYF. The CDR3 DNA is TGTGCCAGCAGCCCCGGGCAGACTACTAGCACAGATACGCAGTATTTT.

This rearrangement joins TRBV28 to TRBJ2-2, with 9 bases fitting TRBD1. Germline CDR1 and CDR2: MDHEN and SYDVKM. The CDR3 extends over 16 amino acids. V trimming: 6 bases; J trimming: 1 base; junction bases outside the gene matches: 6. CDR3 nucleotide sequence: TGTGCCAGCAGAACGCCGGGACAGGGGAACACCGGGGAGCTGTTTTTT. Translated, it gives CASRTPGQGNTGELFF.

The J gene is TRBJ1-2, the V gene TRBV5-4; D is perhaps TRBD1 (6 bases). Germline V gives CDR1 SGHNT, CDR2 YYREEE (reference sequence). Trimming pared 4 bases from V and 2 bases from J, leaving 12 bases between. This CDR3 contains 14 residues. The CDR3 is CASSITGTNYGYTF. The CDR3 DNA reads TGTGCCAGCAGCATAACAGGGACGAACTATGGCTACACCTTC.

The chain links TRBV6-1 to TRBJ1-1; D is unclear. This CDR3 has 15 residues. V lost 1 base to trimming and J lost 3 bases, with 12 bases between them. Germline loops: CDR1 MNHNS, CDR2 SASEGT. CDR3 residues: CASSEGLVGYTEAFF. The CDR3 DNA is TGTGCCAGCAGTGAAGGTCTGGTAGGGTACACTGAAGCTTTCTTT.

The V and J genes are TRBV4-1 and TRBJ1-4; TRBD1 matches at 10 bases. CDR1 MGHRA and CDR2 YSYEKL come from the germline V gene. The V and J ends lost 2 bases and 6 bases, in that order; junction bases with no gene match: 15. This CDR3 spans 19 amino acids. The DNA for the CDR3 is TGCGCCAGCAGCCAACCTTCGATGAGACAGGGGGCGTTTGATGAAAAACTGTTTTTT. Translation: CASSQPSMRQGAFDEKLFF.

The table lists this clone with a few counts. This specimen includes other DNA sequences encoding the same CDR3. The chain employs TRBV15 and TRBJ2-3; the D gene is possibly TRBD2 (5 bases). V lost 1 base and J lost 0, with 5 bases in between. Germline V gene lookup returns CDR1 LNHNV and CDR2 YYDKDF (reference sequence). The CDR3 loop spans 14 amino acids. CDR3 in amino acids: CATSRGGSTDTQYF. The CDR3 bases are TGTGCCACCAGCAGAGGCGGGAGCACAGATACGCAGTATTTT.

The chain carries TRBV7-9 and TRBJ2-5; D gene uncertain. Looked up from germline, CDR1 is SEHNR and CDR2 is FQNEAQ (reference sequence). V lost 2 bases, J lost 2 bases, and 12 bases lay in between. The CDR3 sequence is 15 residues long. Written as DNA, the CDR3 is TGTGCCAGCAGCTTAACACTGGGGATTCAAGAGACCCAGTACTTC. Translated: CASSLTLGIQETQYF.

The chain couples TRBV5-1 to TRBJ1-2, with 10 bases identical to TRBD1. Germline CDR1 reads SGHRS; CDR2 reads YFSETQ. Trimming took 7 bases from V and 6 from J; bases not matched to a gene: 0. The CDR3 loop spans 11 amino acids. The chain's CDR3 is CASGTGDGYTF. In DNA, the CDR3 is TGCGCCAGCGGGACAGGGGATGGCTACACCTTC.

The chain is built from TRBV9 and TRBJ1-2, with a possible D match to TRBD1 (5 bases). Germline CDR1 reads SGDLS; CDR2 reads YYNGEE. CDR3 length: 13 amino acids. V was pared by 0 bases and J by 3 bases, with 6 bases between. This chain's CDR3 is CASSVGGDYGYTF. The CDR3 DNA reads TGTGCCAGCAGCGTAGGGGGGGACTATGGCTACACCTTC.

CDR3 protein: CAWSRRTGDGYTF. CDR3 nucleotide sequence: TGTGCCTGGAGTCGGAGGACAGGCGATGGCTACACCTTC. The J gene is TRBJ1-2, the V gene TRBV30; 7 bases fit TRBD1. This CDR3 is built from 13 residues. V lost 2 bases to trimming and J lost 6 bases; unmatched junction nucleotides: 6. Germline V gives CDR1 GTSNPN, CDR2 SVGIG (reference sequence). The whole variable domain, filled in from reference TRBV30 and TRBJ1-2, reads SQTIHQWPATLVQPVGSPLSLECTVEGTSNPNLYWYRQAAGRGLQLLFYSVGIGQISSEVPQNLSASRPQDRQFILSSKKLLLSDSGFYLCAWSRRTGDGYTFGSGTRLTVV.

The rearrangement joins TRBV5-5 to TRBJ2-5, with 7 positions matching TRBD1. Germline CDR1 SGHKS, CDR2 YYEKEE (reference sequence). The CDR3 is 17 amino acids. With V trimmed by 0 bases and J by 5 bases, 13 bases remained unmatched. The CDR3 loop reads CASSLEITGVVDETQYF. As DNA, the CDR3 is TGTGCCAGCAGCTTGGAGATCACAGGGGTGGTGGATGAGACCCAGTACTTC. Full variable domain (remainder filled in from reference TRBV5-5 and TRBJ2-5): DAGVTQSPTHLIKTRGQQVTLRCSPISGHKSVSWYQQVLGQGPQFIFQYYEKEERGRGNFPDRFSARQFPNYSSELNVNALLLGDSALYLCASSLEITGVVDETQYFGPGTRLLVL.

The V and J genes are TRBV7-9 and TRBJ2-1, with D possibly being TRBD2 (6 bases). V shed 1 base and J shed 9 bases, with 13 bases lying between them. This CDR3 spans 14 amino acids. CDR1 SEHNR and CDR2 FQNEAQ come from the germline V gene (reference sequence). CDR3 residues: CASSLVGLGGEQFF. CDR3 bases: TGTGCCAGCAGCTTAGTCGGCTTGGGGGGTGAGCAGTTCTTC.

This clone was seen a single time. V usage is TRBV19 and J usage is TRBJ1-1, with TRBD1 matching 9 bases. V was pared by 10 bases and J by 4 bases, with 7 bases of the junction left unmatched. This CDR3 is built from 13 residues. Germline V gene sequence: CDR1 LNHDA, CDR2 SQIVND (reference sequence). The CDR3 nucleotides are TGTGCCACTCAACAGGGGGCGAGCACTGAAGCTTTCTTT. Amino acids: CATQQGASTEAFF.